Listed below are T cell receptor beta chains from one sample, sequenced in a study of CD8 T cells in Susac syndrome. From the immunoSEQ multiplex PCR reads, TCRdb called clonotypes with MiXCR, one entry per CDR3 protein. The table shows around 230,000 distinct CDR3 sequences, with 95% to 97% occurring only once. The sequenced sample was CD4+ T cells from PBMCs. The receptors were sampled from a human donor with Susac syndrome. The CDR3 runs from the conserved cysteine through the conserved F or W. A D gene is named only where the DNA matches it firmly. Clone size appears in some rows only: once, few, many, or a class for an expanded clone.

j_call v_call d_call clone_size cdr3_nt cdr3_aa
TRBJ2-3 TRBV9 . once TGTGCCAGCAGCCATGACTGGCCGGGGAGCACAGATACGCAGTATTTT CASSHDWPGSTDTQYF
TRBJ2-6 TRBV11-3 . few TGTGCCAGCAGCTTACTGGGTTCTGGGGCCAACGTCCTGACTTTC CASSLLGSGANVLTF
TRBJ1-4 TRBV5-4 . . TGTGCCAGCAGCTTGATTAATGAAAAACTGTTTTTT CASSLINEKLFF
TRBJ2-5 TRBV18 . . TGTGCCAGCTTGGCCCAAGAGACCCAGTACTTC CASLAQETQYF
TRBJ2-3 TRBV20-1 . . TGCAGTGCTAGAGCTCCCGTGGGGGTGAGAGAGGGTCTTGATACGCAGTATTTT CSARAPVGVREGLDTQYF
TRBJ2-5 TRBV3-1 . once TGTGCCAGCAGCCAAGCGAGCGCACAAGAGACCCAGTACTTC CASSQASAQETQYF
TRBJ2-1 TRBV20-1 . . TGCAGTGCCCATGCAGGCTCCTACAATGAGCAGTTCTTC CSAHAGSYNEQFF
TRBJ2-3 TRBV20-1 TRBD2 . TGCAGTGTCTTAGCGGGAGACCCCGATACGCAGTATTTT CSVLAGDPDTQYF
TRBJ2-5 TRBV4-2 . . TGTGCCAGCAGCCCAGTAGCGGACCAAGAGACCCAGTACTTC CASSPVADQETQYF
TRBJ2-7 TRBV29-1 TRBD1 . TGCAGCGTGAGACAGGGGGCGGGCGAGCAGTACTTC CSVRQGAGEQYF
TRBJ2-5 TRBV29-1 . . TGCAGCGTCCGGAGGGGGGAGACCCAGTACTTC CSVRRGETQYF
TRBJ1-1 TRBV30 . . TGTGCCTGGAGTGCCCATCGGAAGACTGAAGCTTTCTTT CAWSAHRKTEAFF
TRBJ1-5 TRBV6-5 . . TGTGCCAGCAGCCTAGTGACGGGAAATCAGCCCCAGCATTTT CASSLVTGNQPQHF
TRBJ2-5 TRBV24-1 . . TGTGCCACCAGTGAATCGGGTGGCCAAGAGACCCAGTACTTC CATSESGGQETQYF
TRBJ2-1 TRBV5-4 TRBD1 once TGTGCCAGCAGCCCGCGACAGGGGGCATCCTACAATGAGCAGTTCTTC CASSPRQGASYNEQFF
TRBJ2-5 TRBV15 . . TGTGCCACCAGCAAACTACGGGTCGAGACCCAGTACTTC CATSKLRVETQYF
TRBJ2-1 TRBV28 . . TGTGCCAGCAGCCCCACACAGGTATCCTACAATGAGCAGTTCTTC CASSPTQVSYNEQFF
TRBJ1-1 TRBV20-1 TRBD1 . TGCAGTGCTAGGGTGACAGGGGACACTGAAGCTTTCTTT CSARVTGDTEAFF
TRBJ2-5 TRBV14 TRBD2 . TGTGCCAGCAGCCAGCTAGCGGGATACCAAGAGACCCAGTACTTC CASSQLAGYQETQYF
TRBJ2-1 TRBV18 TRBD1 . TGTGCCAGCTCACCACCGGGACAGAGCTCCTACAATGAGCAGTTCTTC CASSPPGQSSYNEQFF
TRBJ2-1 TRBV3-1 . . TGTGCCAGCAACGGCGGTATCTACAATGAGCAGTTCTTC CASNGGIYNEQFF
TRBJ1-4 TRBV20-1 TRBD1 . TGCAGTGCAAGACAGGGTTCCATGGAGAAACTGTTTTTT CSARQGSMEKLFF
TRBJ2-5 TRBV29-1 . . TGCAGCGTTGAAGTGAGGGGTCGGGAGACCCAGTACTTC CSVEVRGRETQYF
TRBJ2-3 TRBV7-8 TRBD2 . TGTGCCAGCAGCTTAGATGGTAGCGGGAACACAGATACGCAGTATTTT CASSLDGSGNTDTQYF
TRBJ1-5 TRBV21-1 . . TGTGCCAGCAGCCTCCGGACAGGGTGCAATCAGCCCCAGCATTTT CASSLRTGCNQPQHF
TRBJ2-2 TRBV29-1 . . TGCAGCGTTGGTGCAAGGGCGGGGAACACCGGGGAGCTGTTTTTT CSVGARAGNTGELFF
TRBJ2-7 TRBV30 . . TGTGCCTGGAGTGTAGGGTGGGGGAGCTCCTACGAGCAGTACTTC CAWSVGWGSSYEQYF
TRBJ2-5 TRBV18 . . TGTGCCAGCTCACCGAGGACCCCCACTGGGGAGACCCAGTACTTC CASSPRTPTGETQYF
TRBJ2-4 TRBV11-2 TRBD2 . TGTGCCAGCAGCCGGGGAGGGGTCCCAGCCAAAAACATTCAGTACTTC CASSRGGVPAKNIQYF
TRBJ1-4 TRBV29-1 . . TGCAGCGTTGCCGGGGGGCGGGAAAAACTGTTTTTT CSVAGGREKLFF
TRBJ2-3 TRBV25-1 . once TGTGCCAGCAGTGAATCCGGGTCGTTGGGAGATACGCAGTATTTT CASSESGSLGDTQYF
TRBJ2-7 TRBV5-1 . . TGCGCCAGCAGCCCCAAGGTGGGGGAGTACTTC CASSPKVGEYF
TRBJ2-1 TRBV24-1 TRBD1 . TGTGCCACCAGTGATCTTCACGTAGACAGGGCGTTGGTCAATGAGCAGTTCTTC CATSDLHVDRALVNEQFF
TRBJ1-2 TRBV18 . . TGTGCCAGCTCACCGGACACCCGCTATGGCTACACCTTC CASSPDTRYGYTF
TRBJ1-2 TRBV20-1 . . TGCAGTGCCACCCGGGGAGGCTACACCTTC CSATRGGYTF
TRBJ1-1 TRBV29-1 . . TGCAGCGTCAGACGGCTGTCGGACACTGAAGCTTTCTTT CSVRRLSDTEAFF
TRBJ2-3 TRBV9 . once TGTGCCAGCAGCGTAGTAACAGGTCAACTGGATACGCAGTATTTT CASSVVTGQLDTQYF
TRBJ2-2 TRBV29-1 TRBD1 once TGCAGCGTCTGGACAGGTCTCTACGGGGAGCTGTTTTTT CSVWTGLYGELFF
TRBJ1-2 TRBV24-1 TRBD1 once TGTGCCACCAGTGAACGACAGGGGGATGGCTACACCTTC CATSERQGDGYTF
TRBJ1-5 TRBV29-1 . . TGCAGCGTTGAGATGGGTAGCAATCAGCCCCAGCATTTT CSVEMGSNQPQHF
TRBJ2-2 TRBV5-1 TRBD2 . TGCGCCAGCAGCATCGGACTAGCCGGGGAGCTGTTTTTT CASSIGLAGELFF
TRBJ2-7 TRBV6-2/TRBV6-3 TRBD1 . TGTGCCAGCAGGCCCGGGACAGGATCGTGGGAGCAGTACTTC CASRPGTGSWEQYF
TRBJ2-3 TRBV9 . . TGTGCCAGCAGCGTAGGTGGGAGTTACGATACGCAGTATTTT CASSVGGSYDTQYF
TRBJ2-6 TRBV3-1 TRBD1 . TGTGCCAGCAGCCAAGGGGACAGCACCTCTGGGGCCAACGTCCTGACTTTC CASSQGDSTSGANVLTF
TRBJ2-3 TRBV29-1 . . TGCAGCGTTGATCTTCAGAGCACAGATACGCAGTATTTT CSVDLQSTDTQYF
TRBJ2-1 TRBV30 . . TGTGCCTGGAGTGTTCGCATTACAGATAATGAGCAGTTCTTC CAWSVRITDNEQFF
TRBJ2-2 TRBV2 TRBD1 once TGTGCCAGCAGGAATCGACAGGGGGCTACCGGGGAGCTGTTTTTT CASRNRQGATGELFF
TRBJ1-4 TRBV20-1 TRBD1 once TGCAGTGCTAGAGGCGGACAGGGTTGGGAAAAACTGTTTTTT CSARGGQGWEKLFF
TRBJ2-7 TRBV28 . . TGTGCCAGCAGTTTATTACAGACAGAGCAGTACTTC CASSLLQTEQYF
TRBJ1-1 TRBV24-1 . . TGTGCCACCTTAGGGGGGGACCCGGTGAGGGCTTTCTTT CATLGGDPVRAFF
TRBJ2-1 TRBV24-1 . . TGTGCCACCAGTGATTTTCCAGGGGACAATGAGCAGTTCTTC CATSDFPGDNEQFF
TRBJ1-2 TRBV20-1 . . TGCAGTGCAGAGGTCCCGAGGGGCTACACCTTC CSAEVPRGYTF
TRBJ2-7 TRBV30 . . TGTGCCTGGACGCCAAGCAGCGACTACGAGCAGTACTTC CAWTPSSDYEQYF
TRBJ2-1 TRBV3-1 . once TGTGCCAGCACTTTAGGTAGGGCTGGGGAGCAGTTCTTC CASTLGRAGEQFF
TRBJ1-2 TRBV6-5 . . TGTGCCAGCCGACCGTCAGGAGACTATGGCTACACCTTC CASRPSGDYGYTF
TRBJ2-1 TRBV24-1 . . TGTGCCGCTAGCGATACCTCCTACAATGAGCAGTTCTTC CAASDTSYNEQFF
TRBJ2-2 TRBV10-3 . once TGTGCCATCAGTGAGTCAGGGACTGGTAACACCGGGGAGCTGTTTTTT CAISESGTGNTGELFF